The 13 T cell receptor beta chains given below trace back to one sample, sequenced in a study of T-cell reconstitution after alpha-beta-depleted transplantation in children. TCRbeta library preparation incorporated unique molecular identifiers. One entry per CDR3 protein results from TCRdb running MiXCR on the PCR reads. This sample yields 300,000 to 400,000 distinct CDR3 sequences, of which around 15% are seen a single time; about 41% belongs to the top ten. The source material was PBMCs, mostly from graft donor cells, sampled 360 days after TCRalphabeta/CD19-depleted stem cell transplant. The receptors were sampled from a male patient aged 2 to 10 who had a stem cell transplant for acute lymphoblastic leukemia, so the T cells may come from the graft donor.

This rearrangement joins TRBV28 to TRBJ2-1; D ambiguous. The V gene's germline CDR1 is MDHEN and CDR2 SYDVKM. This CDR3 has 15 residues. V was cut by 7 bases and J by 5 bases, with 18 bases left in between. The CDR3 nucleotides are TGTGCCAGCACCCTGGGCCACCATGTCCACAATGAGCAGTTCTTC. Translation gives CASTLGHHVHNEQFF.

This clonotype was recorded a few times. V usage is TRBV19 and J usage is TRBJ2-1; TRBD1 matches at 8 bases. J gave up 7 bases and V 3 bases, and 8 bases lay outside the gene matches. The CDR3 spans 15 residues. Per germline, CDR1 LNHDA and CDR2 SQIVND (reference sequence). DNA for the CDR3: TGTGCCAGTAGTATTTATAGGACAGGGCAAAATGAGCAGTTCTTC. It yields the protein CASSIYRTGQNEQFF.

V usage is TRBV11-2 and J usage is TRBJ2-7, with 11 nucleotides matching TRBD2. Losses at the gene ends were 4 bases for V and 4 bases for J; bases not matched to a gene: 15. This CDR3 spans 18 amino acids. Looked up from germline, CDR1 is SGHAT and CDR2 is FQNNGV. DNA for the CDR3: TGTGCCAGCAGCTCAAGGCCCTTATGGGGGACTAGCGGTTACGAGCAGTACTTC. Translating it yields CASSSRPLWGTSGYEQYF.

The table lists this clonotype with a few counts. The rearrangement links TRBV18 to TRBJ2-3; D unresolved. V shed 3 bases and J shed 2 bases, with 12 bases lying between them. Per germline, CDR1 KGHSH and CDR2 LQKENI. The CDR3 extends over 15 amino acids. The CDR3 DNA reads TGTGCCAGCTCACCTTACGTTCCCCACACAGATACGCAGTATTTT. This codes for CASSPYVPHTDTQYF. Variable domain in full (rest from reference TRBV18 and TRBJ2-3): NAGVMQNPRHLVRRRGQEARLRCSPMKGHSHVYWYRQLPEEGLKFMVYLQKENIIDESGMPKERFSAEFPKEGPSILRIQQVVRGDSAAYFCASSPYVPHTDTQYFGPGTRLTVL.

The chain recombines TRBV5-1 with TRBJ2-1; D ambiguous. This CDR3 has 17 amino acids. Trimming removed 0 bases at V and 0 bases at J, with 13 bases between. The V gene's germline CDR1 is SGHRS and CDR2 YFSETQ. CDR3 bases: TGCGCCAGCAGCTTGGGAACTATCCAAAGCTCCTACAATGAGCAGTTCTTC. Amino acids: CASSLGTIQSSYNEQFF.

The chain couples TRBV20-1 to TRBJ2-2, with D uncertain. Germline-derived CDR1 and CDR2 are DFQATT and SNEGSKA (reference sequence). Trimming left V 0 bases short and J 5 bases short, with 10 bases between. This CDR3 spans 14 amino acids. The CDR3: CSARDEYGTGELFF. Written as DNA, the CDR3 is TGCAGTGCTAGAGACGAGTACGGGACCGGGGAGCTGTTTTTT.

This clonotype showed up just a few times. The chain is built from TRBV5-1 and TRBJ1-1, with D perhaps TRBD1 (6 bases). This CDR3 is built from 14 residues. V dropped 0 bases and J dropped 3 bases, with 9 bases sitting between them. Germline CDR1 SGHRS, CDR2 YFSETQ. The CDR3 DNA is TGCGCCAGCAGCTTGGCAGGGGCGGACACTGAAGCTTTCTTT. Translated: CASSLAGADTEAFF.

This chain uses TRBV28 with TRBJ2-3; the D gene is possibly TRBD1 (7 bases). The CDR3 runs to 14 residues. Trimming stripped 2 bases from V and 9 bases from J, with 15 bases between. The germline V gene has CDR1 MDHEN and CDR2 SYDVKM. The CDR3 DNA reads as TGTGCCAGCAGTTTACGCCTCAGGGGGGACACGCAGTATTTT. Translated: CASSLRLRGDTQYF.

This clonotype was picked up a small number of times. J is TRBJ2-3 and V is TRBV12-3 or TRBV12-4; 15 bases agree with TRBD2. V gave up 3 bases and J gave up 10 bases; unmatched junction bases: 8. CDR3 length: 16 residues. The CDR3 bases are TGTGCCAGCAGTTTCGGTTTTGGACTAGCGGGAGGGGCGCAGTATTTT. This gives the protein CASSFGFGLAGGAQYF.

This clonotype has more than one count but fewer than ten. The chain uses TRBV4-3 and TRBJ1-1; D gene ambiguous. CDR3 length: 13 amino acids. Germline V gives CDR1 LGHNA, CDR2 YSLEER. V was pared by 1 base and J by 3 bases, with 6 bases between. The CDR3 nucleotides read TGCGCCAGCAGCCAAGCGCTCGACACTGAAGCTTTCTTT. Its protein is CASSQALDTEAFF.

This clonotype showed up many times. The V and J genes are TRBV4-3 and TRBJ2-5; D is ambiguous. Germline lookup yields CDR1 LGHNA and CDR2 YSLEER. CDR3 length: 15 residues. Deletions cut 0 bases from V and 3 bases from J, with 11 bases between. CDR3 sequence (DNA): TGCGCCAGCAGCCAAGACCGTGGGCCCGAAGAGACCCAGTACTTC. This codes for CASSQDRGPEETQYF.

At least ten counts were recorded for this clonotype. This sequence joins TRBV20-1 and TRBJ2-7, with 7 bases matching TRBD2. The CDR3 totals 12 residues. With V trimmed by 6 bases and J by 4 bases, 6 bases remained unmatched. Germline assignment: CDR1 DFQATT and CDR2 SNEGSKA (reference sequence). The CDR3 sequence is CSAKPGGYEQYF. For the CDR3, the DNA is TGCAGTGCAAAGCCGGGGGGTTACGAGCAGTACTTC.

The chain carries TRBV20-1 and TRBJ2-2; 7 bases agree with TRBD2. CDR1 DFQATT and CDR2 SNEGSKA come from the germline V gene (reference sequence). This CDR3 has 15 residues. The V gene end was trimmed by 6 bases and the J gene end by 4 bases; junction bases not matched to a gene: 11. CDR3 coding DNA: TGCAGTGCGAGGAAAGCGGGGTCCGCCACCGGGGAGCTGTTTTTT. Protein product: CSARKAGSATGELFF.